The 24 T cell receptor beta chains given below trace back to one sample, sequenced in a study of shared clonotypes between healthy human individuals. Profiled with immunoSEQ multiplex PCR; TCRdb holds only in-frame clones, not every one. The data show under 2,000,000 clones, roughly 94% seen once. Terminally differentiated effector memory CD45RA+ cells were excluded by CCR7 positive selection of CD45RO-negative cells. The source material was naive CD8+ T cells sorted from blood. The origin of the receptors is a man between 18 and 29 years old in good health.

A note on this clone: The sample carries other DNA sequences with the same CDR3. This sequence joins TRBV27 and TRBJ2-7, with TRBD1 as a possible D gene (5 bases). CDR1 is MNHEY, CDR2 SMNVEV, per germline (reference sequence). CDR3 length equals 13 residues. Between the trimmed V and J ends, which lost 6 bases and 2 bases, there was a span of 11 bases. CDR3 sequence: CASSLTVAYEQYF. As DNA, the CDR3 is TGTGCCAGCAGCCTGACAGTCGCCTACGAGCAGTACTTC.

The table lists this clone with a count of one. The V gene is TRBV11-1, the J gene TRBJ1-1, with no clear D. V lost 1 base and J lost 7, with 10 bases in between. CDR1 is SGHAT, CDR2 FQDESV, per germline (reference sequence). This CDR3 spans 13 amino acids. This chain's CDR3 is CASSLGGHDEAFF. For the CDR3, the DNA is TGTGCCAGCAGCTTAGGAGGGCACGATGAAGCTTTCTTT. Filled out from reference TRBV11-1 and TRBJ1-1, the complete variable domain reads EAEVAQSPRYKITEKSQAVAFWCDPISGHATLYWYRQILGQGPELLVQFQDESVVDDSQLPKDRFSAERLKGVDSTLKIQPAELGDSAMYLCASSLGGHDEAFFGQGTRLTVV.

The rearrangement joins TRBV6-5 to TRBJ2-7, with TRBD1 as a possible D gene (6 bases). The CDR3 spans 15 residues. The V gene lost 6 bases and the J gene lost 0 bases, with 15 bases spanning the gap. Germline CDR1 is MNHEY and CDR2 is SVGAGI. CDR3 coding DNA: TGTGCCAGCAGAGACAAAGACAGGACCTCCTACGAGCAGTACTTC. This codes for CASRDKDRTSYEQYF.

This clone was counted a single time. V is TRBV27 and J is TRBJ1-1; unclear D gene. Germline values: CDR1 MNHEY, CDR2 SMNVEV (reference sequence). Trimming took 1 base from V and 2 from J, leaving 14 bases between them. This CDR3 spans 16 amino acids. The CDR3 loop is CASSLWASRENTEAFF. The CDR3 bases are TGTGCCAGCAGTTTATGGGCAAGTAGGGAAAACACTGAAGCTTTCTTT.

This rearrangement joins TRBV19 to TRBJ2-1, with no clear D. The CDR3 sequence is 13 residues long. Germline V gene lookup returns CDR1 LNHDA and CDR2 SQIVND (reference sequence). V dropped 3 bases and J dropped 8 bases, with 11 bases sitting between them. The CDR3 DNA is TGTGCCAGTAGTATTAGTTTTGTCGATGAGCAGTTCTTC. Its protein is CASSISFVDEQFF.

This clone turned up a few times. The J gene is TRBJ1-2, the V gene TRBV11-2, with D hard to call. The CDR3 contains 12 residues. The V gene lost 5 bases and the J gene lost 11 bases, with 15 bases spanning the gap. Looked up from germline, CDR1 is SGHAT and CDR2 is FQNNGV. The CDR3, as DNA: TGTGCCAGCAGCAATTTAGGCCAGGTATACACCTTC. Amino acid sequence: CASSNLGQVYTF.

This rearrangement joins TRBV11-2 to TRBJ1-2, with 12 bases matching TRBD1. Trimming removed 5 bases from V and 3 bases from J; junction bases left unmatched: 10. The CDR3 has 17 amino acids. Germline loops: CDR1 SGHAT, CDR2 FQNNGV. In DNA, the CDR3 is TGTGCCAGCAGCCCTGGGACAGGGGGCGCGACGGACTATGGCTACACCTTC. Translated: CASSPGTGGATDYGYTF.

V usage is TRBV5-1 and J usage is TRBJ2-7; 8 bases align to TRBD1. Germline values: CDR1 SGHRS, CDR2 YFSETQ. J lost 7 bases, V lost 4 bases, and 13 bases had no gene match. CDR3 length equals 15 residues. The CDR3 DNA reads as TGCGCCAGCAGCCTTGCCCAGGGGGCTCGGAGAGAGCAGTACTTC. Protein sequence: CASSLAQGARREQYF. The whole variable domain, remainder taken from reference TRBV5-1 and TRBJ2-7, is KAGVTQTPRYLIKTRGQQVTLSCSPISGHRSVSWYQQTPGQGLQFLFEYFSETQRNKGNFPGRFSGRQFSNSRSEMNVSTLELGDSALYLCASSLAQGARREQYFGPGTRLTVT.

The chain combines TRBV13 with TRBJ2-7; D may be TRBD1 (5 bases). The germline CDR1 and CDR2 sequences are PRHDT and FYEKMQ (reference sequence). Trimming took off 5 bases at V and 5 bases at J, with 16 bases between the two ends. The CDR3 loop spans 14 amino acids. As DNA, the CDR3 is TGTGCCAGCAGCCTTATTCCGCAGGGTCACGAGCAGTACTTC. It encodes CASSLIPQGHEQYF.

As for this clone: This sample includes further DNA sequences coding for the same CDR3. The gene calls are TRBV9 and TRBJ1-1, with TRBD1 as a possible D gene (5 bases). CDR1 and CDR2 (germline): SGDLS, YYNGEE. The CDR3 length is 15 residues. V shed 0 bases and J shed 0 bases, with 9 bases lying between them. DNA of the CDR3: TGTGCCAGCAGCGTAGTAGGGGCCATGAACACTGAAGCTTTCTTT. It translates to CASSVVGAMNTEAFF.

J is TRBJ1-1 and V is TRBV7-6; TRBD1 is a possible D gene (5 bases). The germline gives CDR1 SGHVS, CDR2 FNYEAQ. The CDR3 is 15 residues long. The V and J ends lost 5 bases and 4 bases respectively, with 17 bases between them. CDR3 coding DNA: TGTGCCAGCAGCCTCGGATCAGGGTTGGGCACTGAAGCTTTCTTT. It specifies CASSLGSGLGTEAFF.

V is TRBV4-3 and J is TRBJ2-1; tentative D call: TRBD2 (7 bases). Germline-derived CDR1 and CDR2 are LGHNA and YSLEER. V shed 4 bases and J shed 8 bases, with 24 bases lying between them. There are 17 residues in the CDR3. The DNA for the CDR3 is TGCGCCAGCAGCCTCCTCCCGGGGCCCGGAGGGGGGGATGAGCAGTTCTTC. Translated, it gives CASSLLPGPGGGDEQFF.

The chain is built from TRBV7-6 and TRBJ1-1, with a weak D call TRBD1 (5 bases). V was shortened by 5 bases and J by 5 bases, with 21 bases between the two germline ends. Germline assignment: CDR1 SGHVS and CDR2 FNYEAQ. This CDR3 spans 16 amino acids. The CDR3 loop reads CASSNNGGGGGTEAFF. The CDR3 region has the DNA TGTGCCAGCAGCAATAACGGGGGGGGTGGTGGTACTGAAGCTTTCTTT.

CDR3 coding DNA: TGTGCCAGTAGTATCGTCGGGGGAACTGGAAACACCATATATTTT. It translates to CASSIVGGTGNTIYF. This chain uses TRBV19 with TRBJ1-3, with a tentative D call TRBD1 (5 bases). This CDR3 is 15 amino acids long. With 3 bases removed from V and 2 bases from J, the gap between germline ends came to 11 bases. Germline CDR1 and CDR2: LNHDA and SQIVND (reference sequence).

This chain connects TRBV19 to TRBJ1-1; 7 nucleotides align to TRBD1. The germline gives CDR1 LNHDA, CDR2 SQIVND (reference sequence). The CDR3 is 15 residues long. V trimming: 3 bases; J trimming: 5 bases; junction bases outside the gene matches: 9. CDR3: CASSIAAGGRTEAFF. CDR3 DNA: TGTGCCAGTAGTATCGCGGCAGGGGGGAGGACTGAAGCTTTCTTT.

Note on this clone: At one of its ends the junction is not consistent with the germline gene, which may arise from a read error. Other DNA sequences in the sample encode the same CDR3. This chain uses TRBV6-1 with TRBJ1-3; possibly TRBD1 for D (6 bases). CDR3 length equals 15 residues. Germline CDR1 and CDR2: MNHNS and SASEGT. The CDR3 DNA follows: TGTGCCAGCAGCGAAGACAGGTCCTCTGGAAACACCATATATTTT. It codes for CASSEDRSSGNTIYF.

This chain links TRBV4-2 with TRBJ2-7; D possibly corresponds to TRBD1 (5 bases). Germline values: CDR1 LGHNA, CDR2 YNFKEQ. This CDR3 has 16 residues. Trimming removed 0 bases from V and 1 base from J, with 13 bases in between. The CDR3 loop is CASSQERRQGSYEQYF. CDR3 nucleotides: TGTGCCAGCAGCCAAGAAAGGCGGCAGGGTTCCTACGAGCAGTACTTC.

Concerning this clone itself: Other DNA sequences in this sample translate to the same CDR3. V is TRBV27 and J is TRBJ2-7; 7 bases align to TRBD2. V gave up 2 bases and J gave up 2 bases; unmatched junction bases: 3. The CDR3 extends over 14 amino acids. Germline V gene lookup returns CDR1 MNHEY and CDR2 SMNVEV (reference sequence). In DNA, the CDR3 is TGTGCCAGCAGTTTAGGAGCGGGACCCTACGAGCAGTACTTC. Translating gives CASSLGAGPYEQYF.

The V and J genes are TRBV27 and TRBJ2-1; D gene uncertain. The CDR3 contains 14 residues. V lost 7 bases, J lost 1 base, and 11 bases lay in between. Per the germline V gene, CDR1 is MNHEY and CDR2 is SMNVEV (reference sequence). Written as DNA, the CDR3 is TGTGCCAGCACCCCTGTGGGATCCTACAATGAGCAGTTCTTC. Translation gives CASTPVGSYNEQFF.

This clone has more than one count but fewer than ten. CDR3 nucleotides: TGCGCCAGCAGCGCCCCGGGACTAGCGCAGCAGTACTTC. Protein product: CASSAPGLAQQYF. This chain joins TRBV4-1 and TRBJ2-7; 10 positions agree with TRBD2. In germline, CDR1 is MGHRA, CDR2 YSYEKL. V was pared by 5 bases and J by 8 bases, with 6 bases of the junction left unmatched. The CDR3 runs to 13 residues.

This clone was picked up one time. This chain joins TRBV23-1 and TRBJ1-6, with a weak D call TRBD1 (6 bases). TRBV23-1 is filed as an ORF, its function uncertain. V was pared by 9 bases and J by 10 bases, with 25 bases between. This CDR3 contains 16 residues. The DNA of the CDR3 is TGCGCCAGGGCAAGGACAGACACGAAACGTGTATCACCCCTCCACTTT. It yields the protein CARARTDTKRVSPLHF.

Concerning this clone itself: Other nucleotide sequences in the sample specify the same CDR3. The chain employs TRBV4-1 and TRBJ2-7; D possibly corresponds to TRBD2 (5 bases). The germline V and J ends were trimmed by 0 bases and 0 bases, with 9 bases remaining between them. CDR1 and CDR2 (germline): MGHRA, YSYEKL. The CDR3 has 15 amino acids. CDR3 DNA sequence: TGCGCCAGCAGCCAAGAGACGGGGAGCTCCTACGAGCAGTACTTC. This translates into CASSQETGSSYEQYF.

This sequence joins TRBV5-8 and TRBJ2-4; TRBD1 agrees at 8 bases. Looked up from germline, CDR1 is SGHTS and CDR2 is YDEGEE. Germline trimming cut 7 bases from V and 1 base from J; bases unmatched to any gene: 4. The CDR3 covers 14 residues. The CDR3: CASPDRGAKNIQYF. CDR3 sequence (DNA): TGTGCCAGCCCAGACAGGGGCGCCAAAAACATTCAGTACTTC.

V is TRBV27 and J is TRBJ1-5, with TRBD1 as a possible D gene (5 bases). Germline-derived CDR1 and CDR2 are MNHEY and SMNVEV (reference sequence). The CDR3 spans 18 residues. V was cut by 4 bases and J by 2 bases, with 21 bases left in between. CDR3: CASSSLSRRDGRNQPQHF. CDR3 coding DNA: TGTGCCAGCAGTTCCTTATCACGCCGGGACGGCCGCAATCAGCCCCAGCATTTT.